Sequencing of this TCR beta chain was carried out in a study of T cells in Graves' hyperthyroidism and ophthalmopathy. Points from the study as a whole: Blood also contained most expanded thyroid clonotypes above 0.001.

Amplified TCR beta CDR3 regions derived from RNA transcripts. In the first-round RT-PCR of the TCR CDR3, the HTBI primer set was used. TCRdb reprocessed the multiplex PCR reads with MiXCR, giving one entry per CDR3 protein. The table lists about 710,000 distinct CDR3 sequences, over 15% of them singletons. Researchers barred patients who had uncontrolled infection, other autoimmune disease, pregnancy or lactation. There are a few counts of this clonotype. Its antigen is not identified. V lost 5 bases and J 5 bases, leaving 10 bases between the germline ends. The CDR3 runs 13 residues. Germline V gene data show CDR1 as MNHEY and CDR2 as SVGEGT.

The sequenced sample was blood. V usage is TRBV6-2 or TRBV6-3 and J usage is TRBJ2-1; D possibly corresponds to TRBD1 (6 bases). This clonotype was obtained from a young man with Graves' hyperthyroidism. CDR3 bases: TGTGCCAGCAGTCATCAGGGGAACAATGAGCAGTTCTTC. Translated, it gives CASSHQGNNEQFF.